This TCR beta chain comes out of a study of regulatory T cells in long-lasting Graves disease. This clonotype came up many times. This sample's time point: newly diagnosed GD, antithyroid drugs for less than 3 months. The TCR library was prepared using RNA isolated from PBMCs. Arm-PCR of CDR3 regions and iRepertoire HTBI primers were used to build TCR beta libraries. MiXCR, run by TCRdb on the multiplex PCR reads, gives a single entry per CDR3 protein. The table has more than 300,000 distinct CDR3 sequences, approximately 12% seen once; the top ten hold approximately 17%. V was shortened by 4 bases and J by 8 bases, with 15 bases between the two germline ends. The CDR3 is 14 residues long. The germline V gene has CDR1 SGHRS and CDR2 YFSETQ. This sample was also put to use in a study of T cells in Graves' hyperthyroidism and ophthalmopathy.

The chain couples TRBV5-1 to TRBJ1-4; possibly TRBD1 for D (5 bases). Sample: peripheral blood mononuclear cells (PBMCs), taken at new diagnosis, from a patient treated with antithyroid drugs. The receptor was isolated from a woman aged 18 to 35 with Graves disease. CDR3 residues: CASSPGRWDEKLFF. The CDR3 coding sequence is TGCGCCAGCAGCCCCGGACGGTGGGACGAAAAACTGTTTTTT.